These 4 T cell receptor beta chains came from one sample sequenced in a study of blood T cell repertoires in COVID-19. Profiling relied on immunoSEQ multiplex PCR, and the TCRdb table lists in-frame clones only, not all of them. This table holds fewer than 200,000 clones, roughly 85% found once. Sequences were obtained from peripheral blood. Receptor source: a man between 40 and 49 years old with acute or convalescent COVID-19.

J is TRBJ2-4 and V is TRBV27, with D perhaps TRBD2 (6 bases). The CDR3 extends over 16 amino acids. CDR1 MNHEY and CDR2 SMNVEV come from the germline V gene (reference sequence). Trimming shortened V by 5 bases and J by 0 bases, and 14 bases separated the two germline ends. The CDR3 is CASSPGLRLAKNIQYF. The DNA of the CDR3 is TGTGCCAGCAGTCCGGGACTGAGATTAGCCAAAAACATTCAGTACTTC.

This clone came up once. This chain links TRBV2 with TRBJ1-6; TRBD1 aligns across 9 bases. CDR1 is SNHLY, CDR2 FYNNEI, per germline. V gave up 6 bases and J gave up 6 bases; unmatched junction bases: 9. The CDR3 length is 16 residues. CDR3 protein: CASSRTGVSINSPLHF. The DNA for the CDR3 is TGTGCCAGCAGCCGGACAGGGGTCTCGATTAATTCACCCCTCCACTTT. The full variable domain, completed using reference TRBV2 and TRBJ1-6, is EPEVTQTPSHQVTQMGQEVILRCVPISNHLYFYWYRQILGQKVEFLVSFYNNEISEKSEIFDDQFSVERPDGSNFTLKIRSTKLEDSAMYFCASSRTGVSINSPLHFGNGTRLTVT.

The V call is TRBV5-1, the J call TRBJ1-1; D is undetermined. Germline assignment: CDR1 SGHRS and CDR2 YFSETQ. V dropped 7 bases and J dropped 2 bases, with 18 bases sitting between them. CDR3 length: 15 residues. The CDR3 coding sequence is TGCGCCAGCGCCAGAATAGCCGGCCCCAACACTGAAGCTTTCTTT. This codes for CASARIAGPNTEAFF.

The chain recombines TRBV6-2 or TRBV6-3 with TRBJ1-5, with 7 bases that match TRBD1. The CDR3 has 13 residues. V lost 2 bases and J lost 7; bases outside the gene matches: 2. The germline V gene encodes CDR1 MNHEY and CDR2 SVGEGT. This chain's CDR3 is CASSYKGAQPQHF. CDR3 nucleotides: TGTGCCAGCAGTTACAAGGGGGCCCAGCCCCAGCATTTT.